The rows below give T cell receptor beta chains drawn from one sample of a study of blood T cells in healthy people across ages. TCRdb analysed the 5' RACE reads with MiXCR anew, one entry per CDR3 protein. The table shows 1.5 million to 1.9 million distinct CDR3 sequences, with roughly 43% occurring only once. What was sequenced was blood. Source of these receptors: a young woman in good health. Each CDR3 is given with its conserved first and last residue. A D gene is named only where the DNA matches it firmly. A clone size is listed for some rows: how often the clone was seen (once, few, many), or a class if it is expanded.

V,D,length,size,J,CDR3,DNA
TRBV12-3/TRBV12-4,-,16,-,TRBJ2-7,CASSPVGASSYNEQYF,TGTGCCAGCAGCCCAGTGGGGGCCAGCTCCTACAATGAGCAGTACTTC
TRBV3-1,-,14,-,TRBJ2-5,CASTGATYQETQYF,TGTGCCAGCACAGGGGCTACGTACCAAGAGACCCAGTACTTC
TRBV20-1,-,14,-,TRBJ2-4,CSAPPTGGQEAQYF,TGCAGTGCTCCTCCGACGGGGGGACAAGAGGCCCAGTACTTC
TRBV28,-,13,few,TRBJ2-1,CASNLDRRDEQFF,TGTGCCAGCAATCTGGACCGGCGGGATGAGCAGTTCTTC
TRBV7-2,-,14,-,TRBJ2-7,CASSVGTYNYEQYF,TGTGCCAGCAGCGTAGGGACCTATAACTACGAGCAGTACTTC
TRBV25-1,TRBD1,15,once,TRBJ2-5,CASSEAGGYEETQYF,TGTGCCAGCAGTGAGGCAGGGGGATATGAAGAGACCCAGTACTTC
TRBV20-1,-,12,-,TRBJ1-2,CSASGGWDGYTF,TGCAGTGCTAGTGGGGGTTGGGATGGCTACACCTTC
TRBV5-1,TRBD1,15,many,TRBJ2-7,CASSSVGTVGGEQYF,TGCGCCAGCAGCTCTGTCGGGACAGTTGGGGGCGAGCAGTACTTC
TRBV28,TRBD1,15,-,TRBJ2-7,CASSTTGTGGDEQYF,TGTGCCAGCAGTACCACCGGGACAGGGGGTGACGAGCAGTACTTC
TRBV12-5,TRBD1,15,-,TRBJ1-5,CASGLRDRGIQPQHF,TGTGCTAGTGGTTTGAGGGACAGGGGAATTCAGCCCCAGCATTTT
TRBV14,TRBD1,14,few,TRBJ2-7,CASSLGTANYEQYF,TGTGCCAGCAGCCTCGGGACAGCTAACTACGAGCAGTACTTC
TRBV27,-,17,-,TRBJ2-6,CASSSGTESSGANVLTF,TGTGCCAGCAGTTCCGGGACTGAGAGCTCTGGGGCCAACGTCCTGACTTTC
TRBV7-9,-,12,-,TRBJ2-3,CASSLERYTQYF,TGTGCCAGCAGCTTAGAACGTTATACGCAGTATTTT
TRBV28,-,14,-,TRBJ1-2,CASSLASVLFGYTF,TGTGCCAGCAGTTTGGCCTCAGTTCTCTTTGGCTACACCTTC
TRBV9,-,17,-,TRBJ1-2,CASSVAGTPLNSYGYTF,TGTGCCAGCAGCGTAGCTGGGACACCCCTCAACTCCTATGGCTACACCTTC
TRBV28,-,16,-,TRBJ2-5,CASSLAALEGAGEQYF,TGTGCCAGCAGTTTAGCGGCTTTGGAGGGGGCGGGTGAGCAGTACTTC
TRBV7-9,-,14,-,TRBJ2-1,CASSFPDGYNEQFF,TGTGCCAGCAGCTTCCCAGACGGTTACAATGAGCAGTTCTTC
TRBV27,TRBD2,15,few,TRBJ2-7,CASSLWGLASYEQYF,TGTGCCAGCAGTTTATGGGGACTAGCTTCGTACGAGCAGTACTTC
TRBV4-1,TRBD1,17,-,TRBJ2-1,CASRVPRHNTGENEQFF,TGCGCCAGCAGGGTTCCCCGACACAACACAGGGGAGAATGAGCAGTTCTTC
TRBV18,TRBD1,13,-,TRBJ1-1,CASFGQGATEAFF,TGTGCCAGCTTTGGACAGGGGGCCACTGAAGCTTTCTTT
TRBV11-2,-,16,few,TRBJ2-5,CASSVGAPSLQETQYF,TGTGCCAGCAGCGTGGGGGCCCCTAGCTTACAAGAGACCCAGTACTTC
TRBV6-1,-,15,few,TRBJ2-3,CASSETTFNTDTQYF,TGTGCCAGCAGTGAAACTACCTTCAACACAGATACGCAGTATTTT
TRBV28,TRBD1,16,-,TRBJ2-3,CASSPLDRGSTETQYF,TGTGCCAGCAGCCCCCTGGACAGGGGAAGCACAGAGACGCAGTATTTT
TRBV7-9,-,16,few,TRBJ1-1,CASRPKAQGKGTEAFF,TGTGCCAGCAGGCCCAAGGCCCAGGGTAAGGGGACTGAAGCTTTCTTT
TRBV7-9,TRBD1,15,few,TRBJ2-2,CASSPLTGYAGELFF,TGTGCCAGCAGCCCCCTGACAGGGTATGCCGGGGAGCTGTTTTTT
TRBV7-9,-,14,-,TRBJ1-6,CASSLTGSHSPPHF,TGTGCCAGCAGCCTGACAGGATCTCATTCACCCCCCCACTTT
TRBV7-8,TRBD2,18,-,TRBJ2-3,CASSLAVGLAGGRDTQYF,TGTGCCAGCAGCTTAGCGGTTGGACTAGCGGGGGGGAGGGATACGCAGTATTTT
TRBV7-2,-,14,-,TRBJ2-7,CASSLGQGPHEQYF,TGTGCCAGCAGCTTAGGGCAGGGACCCCACGAGCAGTACTTC
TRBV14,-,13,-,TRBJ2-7,CASSQLAFYEQYF,TGTGCCAGCAGCCAACTAGCTTTTTACGAGCAGTACTTC